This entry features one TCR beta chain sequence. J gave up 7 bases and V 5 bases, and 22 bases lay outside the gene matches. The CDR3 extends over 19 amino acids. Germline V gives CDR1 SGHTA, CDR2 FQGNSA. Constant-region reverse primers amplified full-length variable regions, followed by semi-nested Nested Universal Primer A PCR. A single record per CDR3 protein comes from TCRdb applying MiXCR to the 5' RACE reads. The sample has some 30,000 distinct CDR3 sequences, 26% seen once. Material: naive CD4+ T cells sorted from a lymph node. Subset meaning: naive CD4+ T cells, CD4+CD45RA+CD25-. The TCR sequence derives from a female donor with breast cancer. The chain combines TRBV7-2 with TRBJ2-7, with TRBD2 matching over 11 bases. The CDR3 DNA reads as TGTGCCAGCAGCATACCACCGGGACTAGCGGTCCTCTCGGGGGGGGAGCAGTACTTC. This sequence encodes CASSIPPGLAVLSGGEQYF.